This T cell receptor beta chain came from a study of identical twins. Study-wide findings and caveats: Fewer insertions characterized abundant cord blood beta clonotypes, whereas memory repertoires showed none. Part of the zero-insertion signal could reflect confounding by invariant MAIT and iNKT cells.

This clonotype turned up a few times. As yet, its antigen is unknown. The CDR3 consists of 17 residues. The junction had 11 bases not matched to a gene; V was cut back by 2 bases and J by 7 bases. Germline V gene sequence: CDR1 MNHEY, CDR2 SVGAGI. A universal primer site was incorporated via template switching, and the cDNA contained unique molecular identifiers. TCRdb re-derived calls from the 5' RACE reads in MiXCR, one entry per CDR3 protein. This table holds roughly 350,000 distinct CDR3 sequences, about 12% found once. In addition, the sample was reused for a study of yellow fever vaccine responses in identical twins.

The material sequenced was CD8+ T cells sorted from blood. The TCR sequence derives from a woman younger than 35 in good health. The J gene is TRBJ2-6, the V gene TRBV6-5; 7 bases agree with TRBD1. CDR3 DNA sequence: TGTGCCAGCAGTTACCCGACAGGGTACAGTCGTGCCAACGTCCTGACTTTC. This codes for CASSYPTGYSRANVLTF.